The source of this T cell receptor beta chain is a study of identical twins. TCRdb re-called the 5' RACE reads with MiXCR, one entry per CDR3 protein. The sample includes 250,000 or so distinct CDR3 sequences, around 7.6% seen only once; the top ten take about 5.8%. The sample was also linked to a second study, of yellow fever vaccine responses in identical twins.

Sequences were obtained from CD8+ T cells sorted from blood. The receptor's source is a woman under 30 in good health.

The CDR3: CASTPISDSHEQFF. The CDR3 DNA reads as TGTGCCAGCACCCCCATTTCGGACAGCCATGAGCAGTTCTTC. The V and J genes are TRBV7-9 and TRBJ2-1, with D possibly being TRBD1 (6 bases). Trimming removed 7 bases from V and 8 bases from J, with 18 bases in between. The germline V gene has CDR1 SEHNR and CDR2 FQNEAQ (reference sequence). The CDR3 consists of 14 residues.